Listed below are T cell receptor beta chains from one sample, sequenced in a study of T cell responses to AZD1222 COVID-19 vaccine. Only in-frame clones appear in the TCRdb table, and some are missing; sequencing was by immunoSEQ multiplex PCR. This sample has 87,000 or so clones, with 90% found just once. The source was peripheral blood, collected on day 0 of AZD1222 vaccination. The receptor set was obtained from an adult in good health. Each CDR3 is given with its conserved first and last residue. The D gene is left open where the match is weak. Clone sizes are given selectively: once, few, many, or a class where the clone is expanded.

CDR3aa: CASSLLGGGRTEAFF
CDR3nt: TGTGCCAGCAGTTTACTGGGAGGGGGAAGGACTGAAGCTTTCTTT
d_gene: .
j_gene: TRBJ1-1
v_gene: TRBV27
abundance: .

CDR3aa: CASSLFEGNREQYF
CDR3nt: TGTGCCAGCAGCTTATTTGAGGGGAATCGAGAGCAGTACTTC
d_gene: .
j_gene: TRBJ2-7
v_gene: TRBV7-8
abundance: .

CDR3aa: CASSEGNASNEKLFF
CDR3nt: TGTGCCAGTAGTGAGGGGAATGCGTCTAATGAAAAACTGTTTTTT
d_gene: .
j_gene: TRBJ1-4
v_gene: TRBV19
abundance: .

CDR3aa: CASRPMTDTQYF
CDR3nt: TGTGCCAGCAGACCAATGACAGATACGCAGTATTTT
d_gene: .
j_gene: TRBJ2-3
v_gene: TRBV27
abundance: .

CDR3aa: CASSVGAATYEQYF
CDR3nt: TGTGCCAGCAGCGTAGGGGCAGCAACCTACGAGCAGTACTTC
d_gene: .
j_gene: TRBJ2-7
v_gene: TRBV9
abundance: few

CDR3aa: CASSYSMGQGAYSPLHF
CDR3nt: TGTGCCAGCAGTTACTCGATGGGACAGGGGGCTTATTCACCCCTCCACTTT
d_gene: TRBD1
j_gene: TRBJ1-6
v_gene: TRBV6-2/TRBV6-3
abundance: .

CDR3aa: CAWSGRGDRSYEQYF
CDR3nt: TGTGCCTGGAGTGGGAGGGGGGACAGGAGCTACGAGCAGTACTTC
d_gene: TRBD1
j_gene: TRBJ2-7
v_gene: TRBV30
abundance: once

CDR3aa: CASSLWGDANTGELFF
CDR3nt: TGTGCCAGCAGTTTATGGGGGGACGCGAACACCGGGGAGCTGTTTTTT
d_gene: .
j_gene: TRBJ2-2
v_gene: TRBV27
abundance: .

CDR3aa: CASSTLGTQLGTEAFF
CDR3nt: TGTGCCAGTAGTACCCTCGGGACTCAACTAGGCACTGAAGCTTTCTTT
d_gene: .
j_gene: TRBJ1-1
v_gene: TRBV19
abundance: .

CDR3aa: CASSQARTGAPYEQYF
CDR3nt: TGCGCCAGCAGCCAGGCGAGGACAGGGGCCCCCTACGAGCAGTACTTC
d_gene: TRBD1
j_gene: TRBJ2-7
v_gene: TRBV4-1
abundance: .

CDR3aa: CASSRGGGTDTQYF
CDR3nt: TGTGCCAGCTCACGGGGCGGGGGTACAGATACGCAGTATTTT
d_gene: TRBD2
j_gene: TRBJ2-3
v_gene: TRBV18
abundance: .

CDR3aa: CATSDLTGNYGYTF
CDR3nt: TGTGCCACCAGTGATTTAACCGGAAACTATGGCTACACCTTC
d_gene: .
j_gene: TRBJ1-2
v_gene: TRBV24-1
abundance: .

CDR3aa: CASSPQPYNEQFF
CDR3nt: TGTGCCAGCAGTCCCCAACCCTACAATGAGCAGTTCTTC
d_gene: .
j_gene: TRBJ2-1
v_gene: TRBV27
abundance: .

CDR3aa: CASSLHGGSSYNEQFF
CDR3nt: TGTGCCAGCAGCCTCCATGGGGGATCGTCCTACAATGAGCAGTTCTTC
d_gene: .
j_gene: TRBJ2-1
v_gene: TRBV7-3
abundance: .

CDR3aa: CASSGGPKDPQETQYF
CDR3nt: TGCGCCAGCAGCGGGGGGCCTAAGGACCCACAAGAGACCCAGTACTTC
d_gene: .
j_gene: TRBJ2-5
v_gene: TRBV4-1
abundance: .

CDR3aa: CASSQAIGSPLHF
CDR3nt: TGCGCCAGCAGCCAAGCTATTGGTTCACCCCTCCACTTT
d_gene: .
j_gene: TRBJ1-6
v_gene: TRBV4-3
abundance: .

CDR3aa: CASRPGLRQTNTEAFF
CDR3nt: TGTGCCAGCAGACCAGGGTTACGGCAGACCAACACTGAAGCTTTCTTT
d_gene: .
j_gene: TRBJ1-1
v_gene: TRBV3-1/TRBV3-2
abundance: .

CDR3aa: CASSQDLGDLRGQYF
CDR3nt: TGCGCCAGCAGCCAAGATTTGGGGGACTTGCGGGGGCAGTACTTC
d_gene: .
j_gene: TRBJ2-7
v_gene: TRBV4-3
abundance: .

CDR3aa: CASSQQGEKGYTF
CDR3nt: TGCGCCAGCAGTCAACAGGGTGAGAAAGGCTACACCTTC
d_gene: .
j_gene: TRBJ1-2
v_gene: TRBV23-1
abundance: .

CDR3aa: CASSNTGTLNTGELFF
CDR3nt: TGTGCCAGTAGTAATACAGGGACCCTAAACACCGGGGAGCTGTTTTTT
d_gene: .
j_gene: TRBJ2-2
v_gene: TRBV19
abundance: .

CDR3aa: CASSPTSGGPQPGTDTQYF
CDR3nt: TGTGCCAGCAGTCCTACTAGCGGGGGGCCTCAACCCGGCACAGATACGCAGTATTTT
d_gene: TRBD2
j_gene: TRBJ2-3
v_gene: TRBV2
abundance: .

CDR3aa: CASTEWGREQFF
CDR3nt: TGTGCCAGTACCGAATGGGGGCGAGAGCAGTTCTTC
d_gene: .
j_gene: TRBJ2-1
v_gene: TRBV19
abundance: .

CDR3aa: CASSMDSLDEAFF
CDR3nt: TGTGCCAGTAGTATGGACAGTCTCGATGAAGCTTTCTTT
d_gene: .
j_gene: TRBJ1-1
v_gene: TRBV19
abundance: .

CDR3aa: CASSVSLNTEAFF
CDR3nt: TGTGCCAGCAGCGTGTCCTTGAACACTGAAGCTTTCTTT
d_gene: .
j_gene: TRBJ1-1
v_gene: TRBV11-2
abundance: .

CDR3aa: CASSYSISRTEAFF
CDR3nt: TGTGCCAGCAGCTACTCAATTAGTCGGACTGAAGCTTTCTTT
d_gene: .
j_gene: TRBJ1-1
v_gene: TRBV6-5
abundance: .

CDR3aa: CASSQRPYGNQPQHF
CDR3nt: TGTGCCAGCAGCCAACGTCCGTACGGCAATCAGCCCCAACATTTT
d_gene: .
j_gene: TRBJ1-5
v_gene: TRBV7-2
abundance: .

CDR3aa: CAFRGARYEQYF
CDR3nt: TGTGCCTTCCGGGGGGCGCGATACGAGCAGTACTTC
d_gene: .
j_gene: TRBJ2-7
v_gene: TRBV9
abundance: .

CDR3aa: CASSSFSGNTIYF
CDR3nt: TGTGCCAGCAGCTCCTTTAGTGGAAACACCATATATTTT
d_gene: .
j_gene: TRBJ1-3
v_gene: TRBV7-2
abundance: .

CDR3aa: CASSLAGVTYEQYF
CDR3nt: TGTGCCAGCAGCTTGGCAGGGGTTACCTACGAGCAGTACTTC
d_gene: .
j_gene: TRBJ2-7
v_gene: TRBV7-2
abundance: once

CDR3aa: CASSYSGNSYNSPLHF
CDR3nt: TGTGCCAGCAGTTACTCTGGTAACTCCTATAATTCACCCCTCCACTTT
d_gene: .
j_gene: TRBJ1-6
v_gene: TRBV6-5
abundance: .

CDR3aa: CASSLAPPGAGGTYEQYF
CDR3nt: TGCGCCAGCAGCTTGGCCCCCCCGGGGGCGGGGGGTACCTACGAGCAGTACTTC
d_gene: TRBD2
j_gene: TRBJ2-7
v_gene: TRBV5-1
abundance: .

CDR3aa: CATRNPEAFF
CDR3nt: TGTGCCACCAGAAATCCTGAAGCTTTCTTT
d_gene: .
j_gene: TRBJ1-1
v_gene: TRBV15
abundance: .

CDR3aa: CASSFMNTEAFF
CDR3nt: TGTGCCAGCAGCTTTATGAACACTGAAGCTTTCTTT
d_gene: .
j_gene: TRBJ1-1
v_gene: TRBV11-1
abundance: .

CDR3aa: CASSLWQGSSYEQYF
CDR3nt: TGTGCCAGCAGTCTATGGCAGGGAAGCTCCTACGAGCAGTACTTC
d_gene: .
j_gene: TRBJ2-7
v_gene: TRBV7-6
abundance: .

CDR3aa: CASSLSHGGASEQFF
CDR3nt: TGTGCCAGCAGCTTAAGTCACGGGGGGGCGAGTGAGCAGTTCTTC
d_gene: TRBD2
j_gene: TRBJ2-1
v_gene: TRBV11-2
abundance: .

CDR3aa: CASSPEGQGPLHF
CDR3nt: TGTGCCAGCTCACCAGAGGGACAGGGACCCCTCCACTTT
d_gene: TRBD1
j_gene: TRBJ1-6
v_gene: TRBV18
abundance: once

CDR3aa: CASSQDSRLSSYNSPLHF
CDR3nt: TGTGCCAGCAGCCAAGATAGCAGGCTGAGCTCCTATAATTCACCCCTCCACTTT
d_gene: .
j_gene: TRBJ1-6
v_gene: TRBV14
abundance: .

CDR3aa: CASSYTGGYSNYGYTF
CDR3nt: TGTGCCAGCAGTTATACGGGCGGTTACTCTAACTATGGCTACACCTTC
d_gene: .
j_gene: TRBJ1-2
v_gene: TRBV6-5
abundance: once

CDR3aa: CASSQTSFSAASSYNEQFF
CDR3nt: TGCGCCAGCAGCCAAACCTCTTTTTCTGCGGCCAGCTCCTACAATGAGCAGTTCTTC
d_gene: .
j_gene: TRBJ2-1
v_gene: TRBV4-3
abundance: once

CDR3aa: CASSQADSLRTGELFF
CDR3nt: TGCGCCAGCAGCCAAGCGGACAGCCTACGAACCGGGGAGCTGTTTTTT
d_gene: .
j_gene: TRBJ2-2
v_gene: TRBV4-3
abundance: .